One and the same sample provided the 10 T cell receptor beta chains below, sequenced in a study of cytomegalovirus exposure and HLA in healthy donors. Using immunoSEQ multiplex PCR, the repertoire was profiled, and TCRdb retains in-frame clones only, with some absent. The sample has a few hundred thousand clones; about 90% are singletons. Sequencing was carried out using PBMCs. These receptors came from a man younger than 35 in good health and CMV-seropositive.

The chain recombines TRBV4-1 with TRBJ2-7, with 12 bases that match TRBD2. This CDR3 comprises 17 residues. Germline V lookup: CDR1 MGHRA, CDR2 YSYEKL. V shed 4 bases and J 4 bases; nucleotides not matched to a gene: 11. CDR3: CASSLVRTSGILYEQYF. The CDR3 bases are TGCGCCAGCAGCCTCGTTAGGACTAGCGGGATTCTATACGAGCAGTACTTC.

The chain combines TRBV2 with TRBJ2-3; weak D call: TRBD2 (5 bases). From germline, CDR1 is SNHLY and CDR2 FYNNEI. The CDR3 has 15 residues. The V and J ends lost 2 bases and 7 bases respectively, with 16 bases between them. As DNA, the CDR3 is TGTGCCAGCAGTGAACTCCCACCCGACTACAATACGCAGTATTTT. Translating it yields CASSELPPDYNTQYF.

This clone appeared a single time. The sample carries other DNA sequences with the same CDR3. The V call is TRBV15, the J call TRBJ2-1; the D is unclear. Germline V CDR1 and CDR2: LNHNV, YYDKDF (reference sequence). The germline V and J ends were trimmed by 1 base and 0 bases, with 10 bases remaining between them. This CDR3 region has 16 residues. The CDR3 reads CATSRVVGSSYNEQFF. CDR3 nucleotides: TGTGCCACCAGCAGAGTAGTCGGTAGCTCCTACAATGAGCAGTTCTTC.

V usage is TRBV10-3 and J usage is TRBJ1-2, with 10 nucleotides matching TRBD1. The CDR3 runs 15 residues. Germline V gene sequence: CDR1 ENHRY, CDR2 SYGVKD. The V segment lost 8 bases and the J segment 8 bases; nucleotides outside the gene matches: 14. The CDR3 region is CAIPTGTGDFGGYTF. DNA for the CDR3: TGTGCCATCCCAACCGGGACAGGGGATTTCGGCGGCTACACCTTC.

The chain links TRBV19 to TRBJ1-3; tentatively, D is TRBD1 (6 bases). The V gene's germline CDR1 is LNHDA and CDR2 SQIVND (reference sequence). Trimming removed 10 bases from V and 6 bases from J, with 16 bases in between. The CDR3 runs to 13 residues. The CDR3 coding sequence is TGTGCCAATTCCTCAGGGGACGAAAACACCATATATTTT. Translating gives CANSSGDENTIYF.

The chain recombines TRBV28 with TRBJ2-1, with no clear D. The V gene's germline CDR1 is MDHEN and CDR2 SYDVKM. The V end was cut by 5 bases, the J end by 5 bases, with 10 bases between. This CDR3 comprises 13 residues. The CDR3: CASSIRRNNEQFF. The CDR3 DNA reads TGTGCCAGCAGTATACGTCGAAACAATGAGCAGTTCTTC. The full variable domain, rest sourced from reference TRBV28 and TRBJ2-1, is DVKVTQSSRYLVKRTGEKVFLECVQDMDHENMFWYRQDPGLGLRLIYFSYDVKMKEKGDIPEGYSVSREKKERFSLILESASTNQTSMYLCASSIRRNNEQFFGPGTRLTVL.

The chain links TRBV7-2 to TRBJ2-7; weak D call: TRBD1 (5 bases). The germline V gene has CDR1 SGHTA and CDR2 FQGNSA. V was pared by 1 base and J by 5 bases, with 12 bases between. The CDR3 length is 14 residues. CDR3 sequence: CASSLDPGSDEQYF. The CDR3 DNA is TGTGCCAGCAGCTTAGACCCAGGGTCTGACGAGCAGTACTTC.

The V gene is TRBV7-2, the J gene TRBJ2-1; D is uncertain. The CDR3 covers 14 residues. The V gene's germline CDR1 is SGHTA and CDR2 FQGNSA. V was cut by 2 bases and J by 3 bases, with 8 bases left in between. Here the CDR3 reads CASSLNGYYNEQFF. CDR3 nucleotide sequence: TGTGCCAGCAGCTTAAACGGATACTACAATGAGCAGTTCTTC.

The rearrangement uses TRBV25-1 and TRBJ2-3; the D gene is possibly TRBD1 (8 bases). Germline V gene data show CDR1 as MGHDK and CDR2 as SYGVNS. The CDR3 is made up of 11 amino acids. Trimming took off 8 bases at V and 12 bases at J, with 15 bases between the two ends. The CDR3 loop is CASGRGTGQYF. The CDR3 DNA reads as TGTGCCAGCGGGAGGGGGACAGGACAGTATTTT.

This sequence joins TRBV6-1 and TRBJ2-5, with D uncertain. V lost 3 bases and J 2 bases, leaving 10 bases between the germline ends. The germline gives CDR1 MNHNS, CDR2 SASEGT. The CDR3 totals 14 residues. Here the CDR3 reads CASSEPGSQETQYF. The CDR3, as DNA: TGTGCCAGCAGTGAGCCCGGAAGTCAAGAGACCCAGTACTTC.